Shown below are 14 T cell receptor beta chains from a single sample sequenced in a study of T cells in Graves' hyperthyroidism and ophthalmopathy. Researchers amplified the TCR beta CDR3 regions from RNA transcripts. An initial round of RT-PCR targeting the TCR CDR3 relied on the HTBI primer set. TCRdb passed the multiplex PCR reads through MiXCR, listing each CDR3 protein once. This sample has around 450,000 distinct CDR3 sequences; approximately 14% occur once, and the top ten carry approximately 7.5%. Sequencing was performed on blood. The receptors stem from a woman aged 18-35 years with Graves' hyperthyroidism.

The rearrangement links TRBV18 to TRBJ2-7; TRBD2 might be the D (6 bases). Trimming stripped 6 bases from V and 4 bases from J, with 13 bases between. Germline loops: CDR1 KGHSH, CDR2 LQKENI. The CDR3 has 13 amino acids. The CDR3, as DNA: TGTGCCAGCTCCCCCTATAGCGGATACGAGCAGTACTTC. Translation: CASSPYSGYEQYF.

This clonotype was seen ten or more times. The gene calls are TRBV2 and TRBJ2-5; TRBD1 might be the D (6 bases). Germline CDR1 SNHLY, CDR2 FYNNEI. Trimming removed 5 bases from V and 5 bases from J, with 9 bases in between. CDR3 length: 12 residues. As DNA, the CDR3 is TGTGCCAGCAGTTGGGACACGGAGACCCAGTACTTC. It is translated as CASSWDTETQYF.

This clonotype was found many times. This CDR3 is CASSTSRDRDRGPQHF. The CDR3 DNA sequence: TGTGCCAGCAGTACCTCCCGGGACAGGGACAGGGGGCCCCAGCATTTT. This rearrangement joins TRBV28 to TRBJ1-5; the match to TRBD1 covers 10 bases. The germline CDR1 and CDR2 sequences are MDHEN and SYDVKM. V was clipped by 5 bases and J by 9 bases; unmatched bases: 13. The length of the CDR3 is 16 residues.

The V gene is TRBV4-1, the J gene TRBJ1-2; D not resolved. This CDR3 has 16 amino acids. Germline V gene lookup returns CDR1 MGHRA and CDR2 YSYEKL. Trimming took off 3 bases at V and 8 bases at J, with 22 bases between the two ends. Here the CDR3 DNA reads TGCGCCAGCAGCCAGGCATCGGCCGGACCCGCATTAGGCTACACCTTC. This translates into CASSQASAGPALGYTF.

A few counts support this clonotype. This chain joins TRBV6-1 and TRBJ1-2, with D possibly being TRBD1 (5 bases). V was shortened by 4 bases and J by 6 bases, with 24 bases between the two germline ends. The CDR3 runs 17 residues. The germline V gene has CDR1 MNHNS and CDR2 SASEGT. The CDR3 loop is CASSAPGTSLAAHGYTF. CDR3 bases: TGTGCCAGCAGTGCCCCCGGGACCTCCTTGGCAGCACATGGCTACACCTTC.

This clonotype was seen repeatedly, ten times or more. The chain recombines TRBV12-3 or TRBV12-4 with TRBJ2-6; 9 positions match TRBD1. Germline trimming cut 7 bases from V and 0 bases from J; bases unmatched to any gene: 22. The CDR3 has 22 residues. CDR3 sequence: CASTLHKGLGTGPCSGANVLTF. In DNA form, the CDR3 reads TGTGCCAGCACACTCCATAAGGGTCTGGGGACAGGGCCTTGCTCTGGGGCCAACGTCCTGACTTTC.

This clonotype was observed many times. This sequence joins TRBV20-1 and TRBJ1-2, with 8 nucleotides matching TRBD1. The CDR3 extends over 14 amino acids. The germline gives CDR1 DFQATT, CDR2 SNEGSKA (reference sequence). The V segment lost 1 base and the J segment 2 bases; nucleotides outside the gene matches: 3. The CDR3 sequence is CSARAAGGNYGYTF. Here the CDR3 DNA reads TGCAGTGCTAGAGCGGCAGGGGGCAACTATGGCTACACCTTC.

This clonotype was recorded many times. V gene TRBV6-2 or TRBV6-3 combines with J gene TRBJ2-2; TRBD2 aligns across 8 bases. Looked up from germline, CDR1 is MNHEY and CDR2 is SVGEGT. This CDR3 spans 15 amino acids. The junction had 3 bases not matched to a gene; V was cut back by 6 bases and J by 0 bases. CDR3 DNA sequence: TGTGCCAGCAGCTCGGGGGGGGCGAACACCGGGGAGCTGTTTTTT. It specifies CASSSGGANTGELFF.

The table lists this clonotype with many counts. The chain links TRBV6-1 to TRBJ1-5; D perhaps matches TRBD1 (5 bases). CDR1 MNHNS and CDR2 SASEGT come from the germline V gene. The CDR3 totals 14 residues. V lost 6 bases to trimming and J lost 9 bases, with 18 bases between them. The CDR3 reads CASRMDGPGRPQHF. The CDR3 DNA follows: TGTGCCAGCAGAATGGACGGCCCGGGGCGGCCCCAGCATTTT.

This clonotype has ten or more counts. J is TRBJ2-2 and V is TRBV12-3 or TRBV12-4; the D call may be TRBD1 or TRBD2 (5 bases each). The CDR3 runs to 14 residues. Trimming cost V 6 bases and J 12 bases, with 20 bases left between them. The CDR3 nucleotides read TGTGCCAGCAGGGGGGACGGAACCACCGGAAAGCTGTTTTTT. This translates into CASRGDGTTGKLFF.

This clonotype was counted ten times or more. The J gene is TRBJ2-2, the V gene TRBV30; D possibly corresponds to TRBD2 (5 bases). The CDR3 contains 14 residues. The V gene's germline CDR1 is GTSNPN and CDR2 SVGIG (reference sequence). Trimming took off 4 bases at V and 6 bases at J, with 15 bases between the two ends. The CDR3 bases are TGTGCCTGGATAGGCGGGCGTGGGGCCGGGGAGCTGTTTTTT. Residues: CAWIGGRGAGELFF.

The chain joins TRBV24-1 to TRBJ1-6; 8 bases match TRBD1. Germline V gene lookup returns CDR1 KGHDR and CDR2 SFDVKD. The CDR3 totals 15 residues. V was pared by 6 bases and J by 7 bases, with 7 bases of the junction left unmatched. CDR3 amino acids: CATSLRDRLNSPLHF. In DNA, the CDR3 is TGTGCCACCAGTCTCCGGGACAGGCTCAATTCACCCCTCCACTTT.

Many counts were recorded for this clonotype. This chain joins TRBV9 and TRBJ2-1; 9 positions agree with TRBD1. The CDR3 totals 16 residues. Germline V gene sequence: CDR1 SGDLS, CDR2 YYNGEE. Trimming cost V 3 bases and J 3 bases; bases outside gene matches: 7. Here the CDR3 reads CASSGRGTGIYNEQFF. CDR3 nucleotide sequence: TGTGCCAGCAGCGGACGCGGGACAGGGATCTACAATGAGCAGTTCTTC. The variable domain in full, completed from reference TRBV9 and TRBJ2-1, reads DSGVTQTPKHLITATGQRVTLRCSPRSGDLSVYWYQQSLDQGLQFLIQYYNGEERAKGNILERFSAQQFPDLHSELNLSSLELGDSALYFCASSGRGTGIYNEQFFGPGTRLTVL.

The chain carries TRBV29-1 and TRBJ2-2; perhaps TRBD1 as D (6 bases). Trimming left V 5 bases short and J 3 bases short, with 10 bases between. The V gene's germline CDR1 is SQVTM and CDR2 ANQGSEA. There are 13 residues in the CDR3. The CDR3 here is CSVRGGDTGELFF. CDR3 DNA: TGCAGCGTTCGAGGGGGAGACACCGGGGAGCTGTTTTTT.